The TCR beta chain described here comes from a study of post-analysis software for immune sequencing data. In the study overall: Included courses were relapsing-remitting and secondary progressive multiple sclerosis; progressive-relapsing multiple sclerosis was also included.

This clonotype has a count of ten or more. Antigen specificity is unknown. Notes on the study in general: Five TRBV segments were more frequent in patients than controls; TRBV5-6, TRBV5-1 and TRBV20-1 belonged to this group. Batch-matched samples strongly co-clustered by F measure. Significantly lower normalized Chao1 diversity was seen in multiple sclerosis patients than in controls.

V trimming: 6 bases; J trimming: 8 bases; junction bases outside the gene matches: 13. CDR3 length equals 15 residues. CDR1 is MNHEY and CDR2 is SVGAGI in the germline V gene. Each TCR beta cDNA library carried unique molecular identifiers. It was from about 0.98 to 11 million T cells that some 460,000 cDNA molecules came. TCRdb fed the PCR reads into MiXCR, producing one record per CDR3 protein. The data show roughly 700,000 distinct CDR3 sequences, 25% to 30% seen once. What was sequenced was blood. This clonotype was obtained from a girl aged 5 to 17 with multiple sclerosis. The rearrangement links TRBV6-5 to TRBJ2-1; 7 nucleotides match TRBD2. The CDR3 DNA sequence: TGTGCCAGCAGCACCTTGGGGCGGGAGCTGCATGAGCAGTTCTTC. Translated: CASSTLGRELHEQFF.